This passage covers 13 T cell receptor beta chains from one sample sequenced in a study of graft-versus-host responses after intestinal transplantation. Repertoires were generated with immunoSEQ multiplex PCR, while TCRdb's copy carries only in-frame clones and drops some. The sample includes roughly 11,000 clones, around four fifths of them seen just once. Lamina propria and intraepithelial lymphocytes were released by processing graft tissue. The starting material was ileum tissue, obtained 23 days after intestinal transplant. The receptor source for this set is a human patient who received an intestinal transplant, so some T cells may come from the graft donor.

This clone counts as medium-sized. V usage is TRBV4-1 and J usage is TRBJ2-7; 7 nucleotides match TRBD1. Germline-derived CDR1 and CDR2 are MGHRA and YSYEKL. The CDR3 covers 15 residues. Trimming cost V 1 base and J 3 bases; bases outside gene matches: 6. CDR3 protein: CASSQGPGTVYEQYF. The DNA of the CDR3 is TGCGCCAGCAGCCAAGGCCCAGGGACAGTCTACGAGCAGTACTTC.

The chain couples TRBV9 to TRBJ2-1; tentatively, D is TRBD1 (6 bases). The CDR3 contains 17 residues. The V gene lost 2 bases and the J gene lost 1 base, with 16 bases spanning the gap. Germline V gene data show CDR1 as SGDLS and CDR2 as YYNGEE. CDR3 region: CASSVAGQRRSYNEQFF. The CDR3 DNA reads as TGTGCCAGCAGCGTGGCTGGACAGCGACGATCCTACAATGAGCAGTTCTTC.

This clone has only a few counts. The chain employs TRBV5-1 and TRBJ1-2; weak D call: TRBD1 (6 bases). CDR1 is SGHRS and CDR2 is YFSETQ in the germline V gene. The CDR3 has 10 amino acids. V gave up 10 bases and J gave up 5 bases, with 9 bases separating them. The CDR3 sequence: CAEGEYGYTF. The DNA for the CDR3 is TGCGCCGAGGGGGAGTATGGCTACACCTTC. The full variable domain, completed using reference TRBV5-1 and TRBJ1-2, is KAGVTQTPRYLIKTRGQQVTLSCSPISGHRSVSWYQQTPGQGLQFLFEYFSETQRNKGNFPGRFSGRQFSNSRSEMNVSTLELGDSALYLCAEGEYGYTFGSGTRLTVV.

The chain carries TRBV5-4 and TRBJ2-5; D uncertain. CDR3 length equals 13 residues. Germline loops: CDR1 SGHNT, CDR2 YYREEE (reference sequence). Trimming removed 4 bases at V and 3 bases at J, with 10 bases between. The CDR3 region is CASSPAIKETQYF. The CDR3 DNA is TGTGCCAGCAGCCCGGCGATTAAAGAGACCCAGTACTTC. Using reference TRBV5-4 and TRBJ2-5 for the parts outside the CDR3, the full variable domain is ETGVTQSPTHLIKTRGQQVTLRCSSQSGHNTVSWYQQALGQGPQFIFQYYREEENGRGNFPPRFSGLQFPNYSSELNVNALELDDSALYLCASSPAIKETQYFGPGTRLLVL.

The rearrangement links TRBV6-1 to TRBJ2-2, with D uncertain. Deletions cut 6 bases from V and 2 bases from J, with 10 bases between. The CDR3 sequence is 14 residues long. Germline CDR1 and CDR2: MNHNS and SASEGT. The CDR3 protein is CASRKTGNTGELFF. The CDR3 coding sequence is TGTGCCAGCAGAAAGACTGGAAACACCGGGGAGCTGTTTTTT.

As regards this clone: A junction end diverges from the germline sequence, so it may reflect a read error. The chain is built from TRBV18 and TRBJ2-7; 9 bases line up with TRBD2. Germline-derived CDR1 and CDR2 are KGHSH and LQKENI. This CDR3 has 16 residues. CDR3 nucleotides: TGTGCCAGCTCACCAGACGCGGGAGGGGGAGGAGAGACCCAGCACTTC. It yields the protein CASSPDAGGGGETQHF.

This clone has just one count. V usage is TRBV7-9 and J usage is TRBJ2-7, with D hard to call. The CDR3 has 15 amino acids. The germline CDR1 and CDR2 sequences are SEHNR and FQNEAQ (reference sequence). V dropped 5 bases and J dropped 1 base, with 15 bases sitting between them. CDR3 nucleotides: TGTGCCAGCAGCCCCACTAAACTCCATTCCTACGAGCAGTACTTC. This encodes CASSPTKLHSYEQYF.

CDR3 protein: CASSLTGPGELFF. For the CDR3, the DNA is TGTGCCAGCAGCTTAACGGGACCCGGGGAGCTGTTTTTT. The rearrangement links TRBV7-3 to TRBJ2-2; D may be TRBD1 or TRBD2 (5 bases each). V dropped 0 bases and J dropped 6 bases, with 5 bases sitting between them. CDR3 length: 13 residues. The germline V gene has CDR1 SGHTA and CDR2 FQGTGA.

CDR3 sequence: CASSRPGPQETQYF. CDR3 DNA: TGTGCCAGTAGTAGACCGGGACCGCAAGAGACCCAGTACTTC. This chain uses TRBV19 with TRBJ2-5; possibly TRBD1 or TRBD2 for D (5 bases each). CDR3 length equals 14 residues. CDR1 and CDR2 from the germline V gene are LNHDA and SQIVND (reference sequence). The V and J ends lost 4 bases and 2 bases respectively, with 11 bases between them.

Regarding this clone: Other DNA sequences in this sample translate to the same CDR3. V and J are TRBV18 and TRBJ2-3, with TRBD1 matching 9 bases. Germline trimming cut 6 bases from V and 2 bases from J; bases unmatched to any gene: 15. The CDR3 loop spans 18 amino acids. The germline V gene has CDR1 KGHSH and CDR2 LQKENI. CDR3 nucleotide sequence: TGTGCCAGCTCGCCGCTCGAGGGACAGGGACAAATCACAGATACGCAGTATTTT. Amino acids: CASSPLEGQGQITDTQYF.

This clone has just a few counts. The chain links TRBV27 to TRBJ2-7, with a tentative D call TRBD1 (5 bases). The V end lost 5 bases, the J end lost 3 bases, and 11 bases lay between the germline ends. This CDR3 has 13 residues. Per germline, CDR1 MNHEY and CDR2 SMNVEV (reference sequence). CDR3 coding DNA: TGTGCCAGCAGTCCTGACAGACTCTACGAGCAGTACTTC. Its translation: CASSPDRLYEQYF.

The chain employs TRBV6-5 and TRBJ1-6; tentatively, D is TRBD1 (6 bases). This CDR3 comprises 15 residues. CDR1 is MNHEY and CDR2 is SVGAGI in the germline V gene. Deletions cut 7 bases from V and 7 bases from J, with 17 bases between. CDR3 in DNA: TGTGCCAGCAAGAATCGGGGGCACTTAAATTCACCCCTCCACTTT. This encodes CASKNRGHLNSPLHF.

V and J are TRBV4-2 and TRBJ2-1; weak D call: TRBD2 (6 bases). The V and J ends lost 0 bases and 6 bases respectively, with 15 bases between them. CDR1 and CDR2 (germline): LGHNA, YNFKEQ. The CDR3 length is 16 residues. CDR3 DNA: TGTGCCAGCAGCCAAGATCAAGGTAGCGGTTTCAATGAGCAGTTCTTC. The encoded protein is CASSQDQGSGFNEQFF.